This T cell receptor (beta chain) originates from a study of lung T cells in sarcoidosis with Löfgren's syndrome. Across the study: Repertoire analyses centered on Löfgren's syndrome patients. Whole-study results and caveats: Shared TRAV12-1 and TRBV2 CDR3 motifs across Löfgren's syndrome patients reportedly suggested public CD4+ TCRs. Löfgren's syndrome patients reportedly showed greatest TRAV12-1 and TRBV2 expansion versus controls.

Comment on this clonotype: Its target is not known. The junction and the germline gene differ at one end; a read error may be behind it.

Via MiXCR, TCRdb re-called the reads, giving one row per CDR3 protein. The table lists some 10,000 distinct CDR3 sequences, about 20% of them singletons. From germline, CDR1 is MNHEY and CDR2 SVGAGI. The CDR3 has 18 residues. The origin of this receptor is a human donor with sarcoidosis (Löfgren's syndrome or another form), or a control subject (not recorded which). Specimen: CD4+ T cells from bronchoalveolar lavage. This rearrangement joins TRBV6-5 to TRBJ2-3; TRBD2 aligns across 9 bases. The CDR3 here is CASSSLGTSRGSTDTQYF. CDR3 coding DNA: TGTGCCAGTAGTTCGCTCGGGACTAGCAGGGGAAGCACAGATACGCAGTATTTT.